These T cell receptor beta chains were read from a single sample in a study of T cells in localized non-small cell lung cancer. TCRdb's table, derived via immunoSEQ multiplex PCR, lists solely in-frame clones and lacks some. The sample contains over 70,000 clones, 70% to 90% of which appear only once. The source material was peripheral blood, sampled before any cancer treatment. The receptors stem from a male donor older than 55 with stage III squamous cell lung carcinoma. Each CDR3 is given with its conserved first and last residue. Each record gives: clone size, V gene, D gene, J gene, CDR3 DNA, CDR3 protein. A D gene is named only where the DNA matches it firmly. Some rows mark clone size as missing; the rest say once, few, many or name a class of expanded clone.

clone size: -; V gene: TRBV2; D gene: TRBD1; J gene: TRBJ1-2; CDR3 DNA: TGTGCCAGCAGTGTTTCGGGACAGGGAATGGGGGGCTACACCTTC; CDR3 protein: CASSVSGQGMGGYTF
clone size: -; V gene: TRBV25-1; D gene: TRBD1; J gene: TRBJ2-1; CDR3 DNA: TGTGCCAGCAGTTACTCACAGGGGGCGTCTTACAATGAGCAGTTCTTC; CDR3 protein: CASSYSQGASYNEQFF
clone size: -; V gene: TRBV19; D gene: TRBD1; J gene: TRBJ1-1; CDR3 DNA: TGTGCCAGTAGTCCAGGGACAGGAAACACTGAAGCTTTCTTT; CDR3 protein: CASSPGTGNTEAFF
clone size: once; V gene: TRBV2; D gene: -; J gene: TRBJ1-2; CDR3 DNA: TGTGCCAGCAGGCTCGACCTGCAGGGCTACACCTTC; CDR3 protein: CASRLDLQGYTF
clone size: -; V gene: TRBV21-1; D gene: -; J gene: TRBJ2-3; CDR3 DNA: TGTGCCGCTCTTCGGGGGGGTCTCACAGATACGCAGTATTTT; CDR3 protein: CAALRGGLTDTQYF
clone size: once; V gene: TRBV28; D gene: TRBD2; J gene: TRBJ2-5; CDR3 DNA: TGTGCCAGCAGCAGGCCAGCGGGGGGCGGAGAGACCCAGTACTTC; CDR3 protein: CASSRPAGGGETQYF
clone size: -; V gene: TRBV5-6; D gene: -; J gene: TRBJ1-3; CDR3 DNA: TGTGCCAGCAGCTGGTTCCCTCGGCGTGGAAACACCATATATTTT; CDR3 protein: CASSWFPRRGNTIYF
clone size: -; V gene: TRBV6-6; D gene: -; J gene: TRBJ2-1; CDR3 DNA: TGTGCCAGCAGTGGGACCAGACGGAGGGCTTACAATGAGCAGTTCTTC; CDR3 protein: CASSGTRRRAYNEQFF
clone size: once; V gene: TRBV2; D gene: -; J gene: TRBJ1-2; CDR3 DNA: TGTGCCAGCAGTGCGACAGGTTCGATGTATGGCTACACCTTC; CDR3 protein: CASSATGSMYGYTF
clone size: -; V gene: TRBV10-3; D gene: -; J gene: TRBJ1-1; CDR3 DNA: TGTGCCATCAGTGTCGGAAGGGGCCTTTGGAACACTGAAGCTTTCTTT; CDR3 protein: CAISVGRGLWNTEAFF
clone size: few; V gene: TRBV4-1; D gene: -; J gene: TRBJ2-1; CDR3 DNA: TGCGCCAGCAGCCCTGCCAGGGGCAATGAGCAGTTCTTC; CDR3 protein: CASSPARGNEQFF
clone size: -; V gene: TRBV6-1; D gene: TRBD1; J gene: TRBJ2-3; CDR3 DNA: TGTGCCAGCAGTGAAGCGATCAGGGGGCGAGATACGCAGTATTTT; CDR3 protein: CASSEAIRGRDTQYF
clone size: -; V gene: TRBV28; D gene: -; J gene: TRBJ1-3; CDR3 DNA: TGTGCCAGCAGTTTTAGGGGGGGCTCTGGAAACACCATATATTTT; CDR3 protein: CASSFRGGSGNTIYF
clone size: -; V gene: TRBV7-2; D gene: TRBD2; J gene: TRBJ2-2; CDR3 DNA: TGTGCCAGCAGCTTACGGCGGGGGGGTTATACCGGGGAGCTGTTTTTT; CDR3 protein: CASSLRRGGYTGELFF
clone size: -; V gene: TRBV11-1; D gene: -; J gene: TRBJ1-6; CDR3 DNA: TGTGCCAGCAGCTTAGGCACCGTACTGGAAAATTCACCCCTCCACTTT; CDR3 protein: CASSLGTVLENSPLHF
clone size: once; V gene: TRBV19; D gene: -; J gene: TRBJ2-3; CDR3 DNA: TGTGCCAGTAGTATTACGGGTCGAGGGGATACGCAGTATTTT; CDR3 protein: CASSITGRGDTQYF
clone size: once; V gene: TRBV5-1; D gene: -; J gene: TRBJ2-1; CDR3 DNA: TGCGCCAGCAGCCCGGGGGACGGGGAGCCCAACAATGAGCAGTTCTTC; CDR3 protein: CASSPGDGEPNNEQFF
clone size: -; V gene: TRBV18; D gene: -; J gene: TRBJ1-1; CDR3 DNA: TGTGCCAGCTCACCAAGTGGGGAGTACACTGAAGCTTTCTTT; CDR3 protein: CASSPSGEYTEAFF
clone size: -; V gene: TRBV6-1; D gene: -; J gene: TRBJ2-1; CDR3 DNA: TGTGCCAGCACGCGGGTAGGGTGGAACAATGAGCAGTTCTTC; CDR3 protein: CASTRVGWNNEQFF
clone size: once; V gene: TRBV5-6; D gene: TRBD1; J gene: TRBJ2-3; CDR3 DNA: TGTGCCAGCAGCTATGACAGGGGCCGCACAGATACGCAGTATTTT; CDR3 protein: CASSYDRGRTDTQYF
clone size: -; V gene: TRBV5-1; D gene: TRBD1; J gene: TRBJ1-5; CDR3 DNA: TGCGCCAGCAGCCTGGGACAGGGAGGTCAGCCCCAGCATTTT; CDR3 protein: CASSLGQGGQPQHF
clone size: -; V gene: TRBV29-1; D gene: -; J gene: TRBJ1-2; CDR3 DNA: TGCAGCGTTGAAGGTGGCAGGGAAGTTAACTATGGCTACACCTTC; CDR3 protein: CSVEGGREVNYGYTF
clone size: -; V gene: TRBV2; D gene: -; J gene: TRBJ1-1; CDR3 DNA: TGTGCCAGCAGTGTTGACAGCGCCGAAGCTTTCTTT; CDR3 protein: CASSVDSAEAFF
clone size: -; V gene: TRBV5-6; D gene: TRBD1; J gene: TRBJ2-1; CDR3 DNA: TGTGCCAGCAGCTTAGGACAGGGGGGCTACAATGAGCAGTTCTTC; CDR3 protein: CASSLGQGGYNEQFF
clone size: -; V gene: TRBV4-3; D gene: -; J gene: TRBJ1-4; CDR3 DNA: TGCGCCAGCAGCCAAGAACCAGGGTGGGGTGAAAAACTGTTTTTT; CDR3 protein: CASSQEPGWGEKLFF
clone size: -; V gene: TRBV7-8; D gene: -; J gene: TRBJ1-4; CDR3 DNA: TGTGCCAGCAGCTTAGGGGCGGGCCAAGCTAATGAAAAACTGTTTTTT; CDR3 protein: CASSLGAGQANEKLFF
clone size: -; V gene: TRBV18; D gene: TRBD2; J gene: TRBJ2-7; CDR3 DNA: TGTGCCAGCTCACCACCAGATTCGGGAGGCGACGAGCAGTACTTC; CDR3 protein: CASSPPDSGGDEQYF
clone size: -; V gene: TRBV7-9; D gene: TRBD1; J gene: TRBJ1-1; CDR3 DNA: TGTGCCAGCAGCTTCGGGACAGCGAACACTGAAGCTTTCTTT; CDR3 protein: CASSFGTANTEAFF
clone size: -; V gene: TRBV19; D gene: -; J gene: TRBJ1-2; CDR3 DNA: TGTGCCAGTAGTATCGGGACACCTCTCTACTATGGCTACACCTTC; CDR3 protein: CASSIGTPLYYGYTF
clone size: -; V gene: TRBV9; D gene: -; J gene: TRBJ2-2; CDR3 DNA: TGTGCCAGCAGCGTGGGAGGGGGGAACACCGGGGAGCTGTTTTTT; CDR3 protein: CASSVGGGNTGELFF
clone size: -; V gene: TRBV2; D gene: -; J gene: TRBJ1-5; CDR3 DNA: TGTGCCAGCAGTGTTGGGTTCGATCAGCCCCAGCATTTT; CDR3 protein: CASSVGFDQPQHF
clone size: -; V gene: TRBV11-1; D gene: -; J gene: TRBJ2-1; CDR3 DNA: TGTGCCAGCAGCTTGGGGGGGGCCTTTGATGAGCAGTTCTTC; CDR3 protein: CASSLGGAFDEQFF
clone size: -; V gene: TRBV7-8; D gene: -; J gene: TRBJ1-5; CDR3 DNA: TGTGCCAGCAGTTTTGACTGGAGCGGGATATATAGCAATCAGCCCCAGCATTTT; CDR3 protein: CASSFDWSGIYSNQPQHF
clone size: -; V gene: TRBV28; D gene: -; J gene: TRBJ2-1; CDR3 DNA: TGTGCCAGCACCATCCGGGGGGCCAACTACAATGAGCAGTTCTTC; CDR3 protein: CASTIRGANYNEQFF
clone size: -; V gene: TRBV12-2; D gene: -; J gene: TRBJ1-4; CDR3 DNA: TGTGCAAGTCGCTTAGTATGTTGCAGGGGGCATTATGATGAAAAACTGTTTTTT; CDR3 protein: CASRLVCCRGHYDEKLFF
clone size: -; V gene: TRBV27; D gene: -; J gene: TRBJ1-3; CDR3 DNA: TGTGCCAGCAGCCCCCCGGGCGCTCGGGGCCTATATTTT; CDR3 protein: CASSPPGARGLYF
clone size: once; V gene: TRBV11-2; D gene: -; J gene: TRBJ2-4; CDR3 DNA: TGTGCCAGCAGCCCAGCCCTTGGACAGAGGGGAAACATTCAGTACTTC; CDR3 protein: CASSPALGQRGNIQYF
clone size: -; V gene: TRBV6-6; D gene: TRBD1; J gene: TRBJ1-1; CDR3 DNA: TGTGCCAGCATTTTAGGGGGCGCAAAAGCTTTCTTT; CDR3 protein: CASILGGAKAFF
clone size: -; V gene: TRBV11-2; D gene: -; J gene: TRBJ2-3; CDR3 DNA: TGTGCCAGCAGCCCTTCGAGGAGCACAGATACGCAGTATTTT; CDR3 protein: CASSPSRSTDTQYF
clone size: -; V gene: TRBV6-6; D gene: -; J gene: TRBJ2-5; CDR3 DNA: TGTGCCAGCAGTTCCACCGAAGAGACCCAGTACTTC; CDR3 protein: CASSSTEETQYF
clone size: -; V gene: TRBV2; D gene: -; J gene: TRBJ2-1; CDR3 DNA: TGTGCCAGCAGTGAACTAGTCATAGCCAATGAGCAGTTCTTC; CDR3 protein: CASSELVIANEQFF
clone size: -; V gene: TRBV27; D gene: -; J gene: TRBJ2-5; CDR3 DNA: TGTGCCAGCCACGGGACGCCTGGAGAGACCCAGTACTTC; CDR3 protein: CASHGTPGETQYF
clone size: -; V gene: TRBV6-1; D gene: TRBD2; J gene: TRBJ2-2; CDR3 DNA: TGTGCCAGCAGTGCCCTCGGGCGGGGGGTACCCGGCACCGGGGAGCTGTTTTTT; CDR3 protein: CASSALGRGVPGTGELFF
clone size: medium-sized; V gene: TRBV15; D gene: TRBD2; J gene: TRBJ2-3; CDR3 DNA: TGTGCCACCAGCAGAACGGGAGGGACGGTCGCAGATACGCAGTATTTT; CDR3 protein: CATSRTGGTVADTQYF
clone size: once; V gene: TRBV10-3; D gene: -; J gene: TRBJ1-5; CDR3 DNA: TGTGCCATCACCAAGGGGCGGGATCAGCCCCAGCATTTT; CDR3 protein: CAITKGRDQPQHF
clone size: -; V gene: TRBV6-6; D gene: TRBD1; J gene: TRBJ1-5; CDR3 DNA: TGTGCCAGCAGTTACAACAGGGGTAGGGGCAATCAGCCCCAGCATTTT; CDR3 protein: CASSYNRGRGNQPQHF
clone size: -; V gene: TRBV10-2; D gene: TRBD1; J gene: TRBJ1-1; CDR3 DNA: TGCGCCAGCAGTGTTATTAACAGGGGGCAAGAAGCTTTCTTT; CDR3 protein: CASSVINRGQEAFF
clone size: -; V gene: TRBV7-2; D gene: -; J gene: TRBJ2-7; CDR3 DNA: TGTGCCAGCAGCCCCTCGGCAGGGTCGGCCTACGAGCAGTACTTC; CDR3 protein: CASSPSAGSAYEQYF
clone size: few; V gene: TRBV5-6; D gene: -; J gene: TRBJ2-5; CDR3 DNA: TGTGCCAGCAGCGTGGGAGGACGGGGGGCCCTTGAGACCCAGTACTTC; CDR3 protein: CASSVGGRGALETQYF
clone size: once; V gene: TRBV2; D gene: -; J gene: TRBJ2-5; CDR3 DNA: TGTGCCAGCAGTGCTCACTTAAATTCCCAAGAGACCCAGTACTTC; CDR3 protein: CASSAHLNSQETQYF
clone size: -; V gene: TRBV5-4; D gene: -; J gene: TRBJ1-3; CDR3 DNA: TGTGCCAGCAGCTTGTGGGCGGGAAACTCTGGAAACACCATATATTTT; CDR3 protein: CASSLWAGNSGNTIYF
clone size: -; V gene: TRBV19; D gene: -; J gene: TRBJ2-5; CDR3 DNA: TGTGCCAGTAGTAACACTTACGGAGAGACCCAGTACTTC; CDR3 protein: CASSNTYGETQYF
clone size: few; V gene: TRBV4-1; D gene: TRBD1; J gene: TRBJ1-6; CDR3 DNA: TGCGCCAGCAGCCAAGGGACAGGGGAGTATTCACCCCTCCACTTT; CDR3 protein: CASSQGTGEYSPLHF